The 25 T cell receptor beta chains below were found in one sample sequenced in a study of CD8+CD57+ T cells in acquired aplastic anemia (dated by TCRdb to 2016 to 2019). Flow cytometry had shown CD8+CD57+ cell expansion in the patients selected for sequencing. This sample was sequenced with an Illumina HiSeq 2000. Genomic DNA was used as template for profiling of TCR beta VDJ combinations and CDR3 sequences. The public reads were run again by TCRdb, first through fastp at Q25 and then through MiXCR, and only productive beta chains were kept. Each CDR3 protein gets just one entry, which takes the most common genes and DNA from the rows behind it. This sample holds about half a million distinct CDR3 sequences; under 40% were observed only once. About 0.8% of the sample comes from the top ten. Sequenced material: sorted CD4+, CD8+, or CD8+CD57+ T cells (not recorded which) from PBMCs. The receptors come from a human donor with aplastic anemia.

CDR3: CASSLGWGRFNEQFF. Written as DNA, the CDR3 is TGTGCCAGCAGCCTGGGGTGGGGGCGGTTCAATGAGCAGTTCTTC. The V gene is TRBV14, the J gene TRBJ2-1; maybe TRBD1 (6 bases). V lost 4 bases to trimming and J lost 6 bases, with 16 bases between them. CDR3 length: 15 residues. Looked up from germline, CDR1 is SGHDN and CDR2 is FVKESK.

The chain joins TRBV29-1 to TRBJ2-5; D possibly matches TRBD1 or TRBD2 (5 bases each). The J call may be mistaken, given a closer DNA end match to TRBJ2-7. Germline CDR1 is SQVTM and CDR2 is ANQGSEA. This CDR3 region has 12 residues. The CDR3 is CSVGDHSYEQYF. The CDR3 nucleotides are TGCAGCGTCGGGGACCACTCCTACGAGCAGTACTTC.

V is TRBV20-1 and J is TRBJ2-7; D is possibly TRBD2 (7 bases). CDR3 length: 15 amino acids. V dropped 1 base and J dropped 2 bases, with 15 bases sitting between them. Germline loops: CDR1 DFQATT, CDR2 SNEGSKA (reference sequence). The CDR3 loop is CSARGIGGGAYEQYF. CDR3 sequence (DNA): TGCAGTGCTAGAGGGATTGGGGGGGGCGCCTACGAGCAGTACTTC.

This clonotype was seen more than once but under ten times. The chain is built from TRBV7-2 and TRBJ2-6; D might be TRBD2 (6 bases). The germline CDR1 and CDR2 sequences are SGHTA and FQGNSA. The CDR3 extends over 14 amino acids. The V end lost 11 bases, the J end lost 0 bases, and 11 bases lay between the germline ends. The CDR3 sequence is CAAGRGSGANVLTF. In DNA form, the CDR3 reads TGTGCCGCGGGAAGGGGCTCTGGGGCCAACGTCCTGACTTTC.

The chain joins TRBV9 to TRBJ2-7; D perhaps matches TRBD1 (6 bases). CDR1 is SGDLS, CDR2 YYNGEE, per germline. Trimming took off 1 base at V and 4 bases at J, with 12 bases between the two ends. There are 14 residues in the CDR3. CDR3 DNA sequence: TGTGCCAGCAGCGTAAGTCCAGGGGAATACGAGCAGTACTTC. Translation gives CASSVSPGEYEQYF.

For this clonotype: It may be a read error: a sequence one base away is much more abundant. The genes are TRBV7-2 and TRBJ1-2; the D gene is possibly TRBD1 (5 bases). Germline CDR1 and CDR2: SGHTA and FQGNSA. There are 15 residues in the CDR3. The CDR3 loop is CAGSLTQGRDYGYTF. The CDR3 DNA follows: TGTGCCGGCAGCTTAACGCAGGGTAGGGACTATGGCTACACCTTC.

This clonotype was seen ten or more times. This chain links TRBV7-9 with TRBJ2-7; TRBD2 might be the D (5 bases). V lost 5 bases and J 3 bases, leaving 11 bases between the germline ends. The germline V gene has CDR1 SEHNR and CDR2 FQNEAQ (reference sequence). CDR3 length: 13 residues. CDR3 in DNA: TGTGCCAGCAGCCTCGGGGATGACTACGAGCAGTACTTC. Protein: CASSLGDDYEQYF.

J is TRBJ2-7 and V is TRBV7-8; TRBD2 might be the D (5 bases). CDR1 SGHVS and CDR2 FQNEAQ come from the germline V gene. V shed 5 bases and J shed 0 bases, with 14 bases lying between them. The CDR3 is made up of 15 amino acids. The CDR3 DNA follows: TGTGCCAGCAGCCCCGCGGTCACTAGCTCCTACGAGCAGTACTTC. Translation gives CASSPAVTSSYEQYF.

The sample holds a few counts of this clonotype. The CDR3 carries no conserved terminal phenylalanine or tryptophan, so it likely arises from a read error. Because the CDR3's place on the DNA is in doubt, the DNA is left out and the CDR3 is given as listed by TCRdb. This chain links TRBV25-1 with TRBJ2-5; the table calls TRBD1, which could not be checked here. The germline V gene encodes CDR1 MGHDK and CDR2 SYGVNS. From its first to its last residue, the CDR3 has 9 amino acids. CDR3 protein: CASRTSTGP.

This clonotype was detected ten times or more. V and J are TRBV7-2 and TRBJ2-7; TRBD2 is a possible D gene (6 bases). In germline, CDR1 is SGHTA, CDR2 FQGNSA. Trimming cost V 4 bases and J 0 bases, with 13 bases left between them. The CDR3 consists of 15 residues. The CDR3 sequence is CASSSPEDYSYEQYF. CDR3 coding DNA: TGTGCCAGCAGCTCCCCCGAGGACTACTCCTACGAGCAGTACTTC.

CDR3 in DNA: TGTGCCAGCAGTTATCGACAGGGGCTAGGAGGCTCTGGCTACACCTTC. As protein: CASSYRQGLGGSGYTF. The gene calls are TRBV2 and TRBJ1-2; 8 bases fit TRBD1. Looked up from germline, CDR1 is SNHLY and CDR2 is FYNNEI. The CDR3 loop spans 16 amino acids. J was trimmed by 7 bases and V by 5 bases; bases with no gene match: 15.

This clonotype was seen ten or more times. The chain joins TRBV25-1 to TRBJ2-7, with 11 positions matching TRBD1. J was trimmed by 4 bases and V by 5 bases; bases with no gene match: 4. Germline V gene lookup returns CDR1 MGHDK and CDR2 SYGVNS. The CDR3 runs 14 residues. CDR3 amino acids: CASSWTGGNYEQYF. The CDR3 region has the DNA TGTGCCAGCAGTTGGACAGGGGGCAATTACGAGCAGTACTTC.

CDR3 in DNA: TGTGCCATCAGTTCACTAGCGGGAGGACCCGATACGCAGTATTTT. Its protein is CAISSLAGGPDTQYF. The gene calls are TRBV10-3 and TRBJ2-3; 12 bases map to TRBD2. The germline V gene has CDR1 ENHRY and CDR2 SYGVKD. The length of the CDR3 is 15 residues. V was pared by 5 bases and J by 6 bases, with 6 bases of the junction left unmatched.

For the CDR3, the DNA is TGCGCCAGCAGCTTGCAGGGACAGACGGAGCAAGGCTACACCTTC. Amino acids: CASSLQGQTEQGYTF. This rearrangement joins TRBV5-1 to TRBJ1-2, with 7 positions matching TRBD1. This CDR3 is 15 amino acids long. CDR1 SGHRS and CDR2 YFSETQ come from the germline V gene. The J segment lost 8 bases and the V segment lost 1 base, leaving 11 bases of the junction unmatched.

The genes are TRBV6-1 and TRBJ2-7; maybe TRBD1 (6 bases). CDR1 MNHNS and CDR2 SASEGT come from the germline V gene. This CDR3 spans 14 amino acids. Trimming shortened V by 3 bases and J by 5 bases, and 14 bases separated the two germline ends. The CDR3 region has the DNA TGTGCCAGCAGTGAGACAGGCCGGACCCACGAGCAGTACTTC. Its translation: CASSETGRTHEQYF.

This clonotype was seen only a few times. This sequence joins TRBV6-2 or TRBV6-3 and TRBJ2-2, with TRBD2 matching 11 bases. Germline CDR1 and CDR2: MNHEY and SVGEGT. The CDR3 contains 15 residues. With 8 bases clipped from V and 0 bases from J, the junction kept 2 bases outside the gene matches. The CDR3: CASGLAGSNTGELFF. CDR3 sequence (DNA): TGTGCCAGCGGACTAGCGGGTTCGAACACCGGGGAGCTGTTTTTT.

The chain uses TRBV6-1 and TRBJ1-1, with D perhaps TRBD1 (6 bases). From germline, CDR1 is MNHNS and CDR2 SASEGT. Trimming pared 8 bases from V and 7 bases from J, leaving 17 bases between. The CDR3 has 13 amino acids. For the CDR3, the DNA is TGTGCCAGCGCCGCTGGACTGGACAGTGAAGCTTTCTTT. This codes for CASAAGLDSEAFF.

CDR3 coding DNA: TGCGCCAGCAGTGATCCCTCAAGCTACGAGCAGTACTTC. This encodes CASSDPSSYEQYF. The chain recombines TRBV10-1 with TRBJ2-7; D is ambiguous. This CDR3 has 13 amino acids. V lost 3 bases to trimming and J lost 3 bases, with 9 bases between them. Germline V CDR1 and CDR2: WNHNN, SYGVQD (reference sequence).

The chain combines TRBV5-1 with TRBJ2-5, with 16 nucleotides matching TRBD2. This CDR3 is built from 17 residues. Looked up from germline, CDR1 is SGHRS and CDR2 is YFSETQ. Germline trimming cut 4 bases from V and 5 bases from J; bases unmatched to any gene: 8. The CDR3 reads CASSAGLAGGRRETQYF. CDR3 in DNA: TGCGCCAGCAGCGCGGGACTAGCGGGAGGGCGCAGGGAGACCCAGTACTTC.

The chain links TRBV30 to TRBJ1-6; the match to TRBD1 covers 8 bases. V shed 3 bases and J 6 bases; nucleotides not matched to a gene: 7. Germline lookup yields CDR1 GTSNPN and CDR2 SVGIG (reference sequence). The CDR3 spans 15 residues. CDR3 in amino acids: CAWRKTRGLNSPLHF. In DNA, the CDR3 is TGTGCCTGGAGGAAGACCAGGGGGCTTAATTCACCCCTCCACTTT. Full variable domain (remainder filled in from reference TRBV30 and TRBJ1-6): SQTIHQWPATLVQPVGSPLSLECTVEGTSNPNLYWYRQAAGRGLQLLFYSVGIGQISSEVPQNLSASRPQDRQFILSSKKLLLSDSGFYLCAWRKTRGLNSPLHFGNGTRLTVT.

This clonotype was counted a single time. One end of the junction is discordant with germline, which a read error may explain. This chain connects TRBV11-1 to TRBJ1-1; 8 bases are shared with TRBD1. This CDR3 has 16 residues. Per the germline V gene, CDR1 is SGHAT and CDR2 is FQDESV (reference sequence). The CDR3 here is CASSSTRTGRDTEALF. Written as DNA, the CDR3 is TGTGCCAGCAGCTCTACAAGGACAGGGAGGGACACTGAAGCTCTCTTT.

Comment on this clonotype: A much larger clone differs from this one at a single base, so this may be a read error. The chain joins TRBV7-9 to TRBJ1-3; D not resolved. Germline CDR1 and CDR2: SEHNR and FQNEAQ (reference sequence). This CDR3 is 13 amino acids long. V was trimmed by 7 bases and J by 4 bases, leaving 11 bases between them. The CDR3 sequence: CASNRTGGNTIYF. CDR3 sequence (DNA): TGTGCCAGCAACCGGACGGGAGGAAACACCATATATTTT.

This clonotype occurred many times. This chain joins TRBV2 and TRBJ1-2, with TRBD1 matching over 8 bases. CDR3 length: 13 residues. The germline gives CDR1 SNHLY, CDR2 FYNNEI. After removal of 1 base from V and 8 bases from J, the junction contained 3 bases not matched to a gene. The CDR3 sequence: CASSEVRGQGYTF. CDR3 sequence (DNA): TGTGCCAGCAGTGAAGTCAGGGGGCAGGGCTACACCTTC.

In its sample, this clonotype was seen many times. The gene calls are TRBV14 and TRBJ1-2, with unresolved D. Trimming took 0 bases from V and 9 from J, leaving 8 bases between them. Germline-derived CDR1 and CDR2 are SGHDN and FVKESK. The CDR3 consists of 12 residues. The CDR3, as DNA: TGTGCCAGCAGCCAAGATGATCGTCGCTACACCTTC. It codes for CASSQDDRRYTF.

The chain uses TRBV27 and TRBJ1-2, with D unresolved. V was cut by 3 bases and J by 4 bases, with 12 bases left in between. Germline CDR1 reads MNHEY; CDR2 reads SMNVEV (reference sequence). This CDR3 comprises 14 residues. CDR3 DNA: TGTGCCAGCAGTTTGAAGGGTGTCGGCTATGGCTACACCTTC. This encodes CASSLKGVGYGYTF.